A selection of T cell receptor beta chains follows, all from one sample in a study of cytomegalovirus exposure and HLA in healthy donors. The table came from immunoSEQ multiplex PCR; TCRdb's copy has only in-frame clones and leaves some out. The sample holds some 66,000 clones, 95% to 97% seen once. The sample comprised PBMCs. The receptor source for this set is a young woman in good health and CMV-seropositive. CDR3s include the opening cysteine and the closing phenylalanine or tryptophan. A D gene is named only where the DNA matches it firmly. Not every row has a clone size; where given, it reads once, few, many or a size class.

J	V	size	D	DNA	CDR3
TRBJ2-5	TRBV30	.	TRBD2	TGTGCCTGGAGTGACCCCCCCCCGCTAGCGGGGGGACAAGAGACCCAGTACTTC	CAWSDPPPLAGGQETQYF
TRBJ2-1	TRBV27	.	.	TGTGCCAGCACCCTCTCGAGACACCAACACAATGAGCAGTTCTTC	CASTLSRHQHNEQFF
TRBJ1-2	TRBV15	.	TRBD1	TGTGCCACCAGCAGTGACAGGGGGCCAAACTATGGCTACACCTTC	CATSSDRGPNYGYTF
TRBJ2-5	TRBV30	.	.	TGTGCCTGGAATCGAGGCATGGGTGTCTCGGGAGAGACCCAGTACTTC	CAWNRGMGVSGETQYF
TRBJ1-1	TRBV2	.	.	TGTGCCAGCAGTGAAGGCGGTATGAACACTGAAGCTTTCTTT	CASSEGGMNTEAFF
TRBJ2-7	TRBV2	.	.	TGTGCCAGCAGTGAACTCAAGCACGACGAGCAGTACTTC	CASSELKHDEQYF
TRBJ1-2	TRBV28	once	TRBD1	TGTGCCAGCAGGGGACAGGGGGTCGTTTATGGCTACACCTTC	CASRGQGVVYGYTF
TRBJ2-7	TRBV28	.	TRBD1	TGTGCCAGCAGTGGCGGGGACAGGGGATACGAGCAGTACTTC	CASSGGDRGYEQYF
TRBJ2-7	TRBV11-2	.	.	TGTGCCAGCAGCTTCAGGGGCTACGAGCAGTACTTC	CASSFRGYEQYF
TRBJ1-5	TRBV28	few	TRBD1	TGTGCCAGCAGTTTAGGGACAGGGGCGACTCAGCCCCAGCATTTT	CASSLGTGATQPQHF
TRBJ1-2	TRBV7-2	once	TRBD1	TGTGCCAGCAGCTTCCGGACCGGGACAGAAATTTACAACTATGGCTACACCTTC	CASSFRTGTEIYNYGYTF
TRBJ2-5	TRBV2	.	TRBD2	TGTGCCAGCAGTAGCACCGGGACTACCTCCTTGTACCAAGAGACCCAGTACTTC	CASSSTGTTSLYQETQYF
TRBJ2-1	TRBV2	once	TRBD2	TGTGCCAGCGAGCCGAAGCGGGAGGGCCTAGATGAGCAGTTCTTC	CASEPKREGLDEQFF
TRBJ1-1	TRBV5-1	.	.	TGCGCCAGCAGCTTGGGACAGTCGAACACTGAAGCTTTCTTT	CASSLGQSNTEAFF
TRBJ2-5	TRBV6-5	.	TRBD2	TGTGCCAGCAGTCTAGGACTAGCAGGGATGGAGACCCAGTACTTC	CASSLGLAGMETQYF
TRBJ2-1	TRBV30	once	.	TGTGCCTGGAGTGTACGGGCGGGAATACCCAACAATGAGCAGTTCTTC	CAWSVRAGIPNNEQFF
TRBJ2-1	TRBV11-3	.	TRBD2	TGTGCCAGCAGCTTTCGGGCGGGAGATATGAATGAGCAGTTCTTC	CASSFRAGDMNEQFF
TRBJ2-3	TRBV28	.	.	TGTGCCAGCAGCCAGGACACCAGCACAGATACGCAGTATTTT	CASSQDTSTDTQYF
TRBJ1-5	TRBV19	.	.	TGTGCCAGTAAGGTCGGCGGAAGAATCGACAATCAGCCCCAGCATTTT	CASKVGGRIDNQPQHF
TRBJ1-4	TRBV6-5	.	.	TGTGCCAGCAGTTACTTCCGAACTAATGAAAAACTGTTTTTT	CASSYFRTNEKLFF
TRBJ2-7	TRBV4-1	.	TRBD2	TGCGCCAGCAGCCAAGATCCGGGACTAGCGGGAGAGGAATCCTACGAGCAGTACTTC	CASSQDPGLAGEESYEQYF
TRBJ1-1	TRBV5-5	once	.	TGTGCCAGCAGCGATTTAGACAGAAACACTGAAGCTTTCTTT	CASSDLDRNTEAFF
TRBJ2-7	TRBV14	.	.	TGTGCCAGCAGCCAAGACAGCCTAGCGAGTTACGAGCAGTACTTC	CASSQDSLASYEQYF
TRBJ2-1	TRBV4-1	.	TRBD2	TGCGCCAGCAGCCAAGAGCGACTAGCTTACAATGAGCAGTTCTTC	CASSQERLAYNEQFF
TRBJ2-7	TRBV6-1	.	TRBD1	TGTGCCAGCAGTGTGGACAGGGGGCTGTACGAGCAGTACTTC	CASSVDRGLYEQYF
TRBJ2-5	TRBV7-9	once	.	TGTGCCAGCAGCTTAGGGGGACACTTCCAAGAGACCCAGTACTTC	CASSLGGHFQETQYF
TRBJ2-1	TRBV27	.	TRBD2	TGTGCCAGCAGGGGACTAGCCTATGAGCAGTTCTTC	CASRGLAYEQFF
TRBJ2-7	TRBV10-3	.	TRBD2	TGTGCCACCCAGCGGGAGGGGTCCGAGCAGTACTTC	CATQREGSEQYF
TRBJ1-2	TRBV27	.	.	TGTGCCAGCAGTCCAAAGTCGGGACATATCTTTGGCTACACCTTC	CASSPKSGHIFGYTF
TRBJ2-2	TRBV5-4	.	TRBD2	TGTGCCAGCAGCCACGGGCGGCTGAGGCCGGGAGGCCCCGGGGAGCTGTTTTTT	CASSHGRLRPGGPGELFF
TRBJ2-1	TRBV6-5	.	TRBD1	TGTGCCAGCAGCAGAGCTGGACAGGGGCACAATGAGCAGTTCTTC	CASSRAGQGHNEQFF
TRBJ2-7	TRBV7-3	.	TRBD2	TGTGCCAGCAGCTTAACAGCGGGAGCTACCTACGAGCAGTACTTC	CASSLTAGATYEQYF
TRBJ2-2	TRBV7-6	.	TRBD2	TGTGCCAGCAGCGAAACGACTAGCGGAAACACCGGGGAGCTGTTTTTT	CASSETTSGNTGELFF
TRBJ2-7	TRBV2	.	TRBD2	TGTGCCAGCAGTGAGTCTCTAGCGGGAGGGATCTACGAGCAGTACTTC	CASSESLAGGIYEQYF
TRBJ2-1	TRBV19	.	TRBD2	TGTGCCAGTAGTATAAGGCCAGCGGGAGTGTCCTACAATGAGCAGTTCTTC	CASSIRPAGVSYNEQFF
TRBJ1-5	TRBV5-1	few	.	TGCGCCAGCAGCTTGGCTGGAGGGAATCAGCCCCAGCATTTT	CASSLAGGNQPQHF
TRBJ1-1	TRBV28	.	.	TGTGCCAGCAGTTTCGGGTTGAACACTGAAGCTTTCTTT	CASSFGLNTEAFF
TRBJ2-7	TRBV25-1	.	TRBD2	TGTGCCAGCAGCCTGGGACTAGCGGAGCCCTACGAGCAGTACTTC	CASSLGLAEPYEQYF
TRBJ2-7	TRBV4-1	.	.	TGCGCCAGCACCCAGACCCCCGGAGGCGAGCAGTACTTC	CASTQTPGGEQYF
TRBJ1-1	TRBV19	.	.	TGTGCCAGTAGCTCTAGGGGGATGAACACTGAAGCTTTCTTT	CASSSRGMNTEAFF
TRBJ1-1	TRBV5-1	.	.	TGCGCCAGCAGCTTCGCAGGGAAAAACACTGAAGCTTTCTTT	CASSFAGKNTEAFF
TRBJ2-1	TRBV19	.	TRBD2	TGTGCCAGTAGTGCCCTAGCGGGAGGGCCCTACAATGAGCAGTTCTTC	CASSALAGGPYNEQFF
TRBJ1-2	TRBV6-5	.	TRBD1	TGTGCCAGCAGTTATCTGTGGACAGGCCGTGACTATGGCTACACCTTC	CASSYLWTGRDYGYTF
TRBJ2-3	TRBV19	.	.	TGTGCCAGTAGTATAGGCTCAGGGATCAATACGCAGTATTTT	CASSIGSGINTQYF
TRBJ2-7	TRBV27	.	TRBD1	TGTGCCAGCAGTTTCAGGACAGGGGCGAACGAGCAGTACTTC	CASSFRTGANEQYF
TRBJ2-7	TRBV28	.	TRBD1	TGTGCCAGCAGTTACTCCGGGACAGGGGGCTACGAGCAGTACTTC	CASSYSGTGGYEQYF
TRBJ1-2	TRBV5-6	.	TRBD1	TGTGCCAGCAGCTTGCTCGGCGAAACAGGGGGCACATATGGCTACACCTTC	CASSLLGETGGTYGYTF